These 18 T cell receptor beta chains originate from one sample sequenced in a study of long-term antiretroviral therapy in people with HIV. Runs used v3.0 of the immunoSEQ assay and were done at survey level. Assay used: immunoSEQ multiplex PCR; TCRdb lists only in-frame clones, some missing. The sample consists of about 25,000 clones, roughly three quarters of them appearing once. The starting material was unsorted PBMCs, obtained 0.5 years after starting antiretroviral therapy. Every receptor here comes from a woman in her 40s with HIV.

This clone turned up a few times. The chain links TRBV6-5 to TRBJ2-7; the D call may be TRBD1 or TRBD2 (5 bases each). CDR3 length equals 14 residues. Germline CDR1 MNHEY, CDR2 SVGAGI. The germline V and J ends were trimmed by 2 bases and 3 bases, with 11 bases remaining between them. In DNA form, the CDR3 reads TGTGCCAGCAGTTACCCGGGACGTTACTACGAGCAGTACTTC. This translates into CASSYPGRYYEQYF.

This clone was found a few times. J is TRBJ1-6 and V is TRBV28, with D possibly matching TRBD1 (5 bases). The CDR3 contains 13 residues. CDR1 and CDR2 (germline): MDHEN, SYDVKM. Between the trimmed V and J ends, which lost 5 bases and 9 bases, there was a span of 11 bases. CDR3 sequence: CASSGHGISPLHF. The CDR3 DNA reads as TGTGCCAGCAGTGGACACGGCATTTCACCCCTCCACTTT.

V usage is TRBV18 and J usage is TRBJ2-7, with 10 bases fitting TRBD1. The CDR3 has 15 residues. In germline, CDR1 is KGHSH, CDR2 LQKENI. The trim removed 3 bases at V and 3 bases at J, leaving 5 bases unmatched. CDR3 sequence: CASSPTGGLSYEQYF. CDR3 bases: TGTGCCAGCTCACCGACAGGGGGCCTAAGCTACGAGCAGTACTTC.

The DNA for the CDR3 is TGTGCCTTGGGGGGAGGGCTGACATCTGGAAACACCATATATTTT. It is translated as CALGGGLTSGNTIYF. The rearrangement joins TRBV30 to TRBJ1-3; TRBD1 is a possible D gene (5 bases). V was pared by 7 bases and J by 1 base, with 17 bases between. The CDR3 contains 15 residues. CDR1 GTSNPN and CDR2 SVGIG come from the germline V gene (reference sequence).

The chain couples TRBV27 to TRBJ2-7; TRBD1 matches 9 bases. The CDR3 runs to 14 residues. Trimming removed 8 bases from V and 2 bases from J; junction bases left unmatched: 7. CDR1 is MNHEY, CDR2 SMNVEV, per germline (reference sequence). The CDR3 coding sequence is TGTGCCAGCGGGACAGGGAATCGCGCCTACGAGCAGTACTTC. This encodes CASGTGNRAYEQYF.

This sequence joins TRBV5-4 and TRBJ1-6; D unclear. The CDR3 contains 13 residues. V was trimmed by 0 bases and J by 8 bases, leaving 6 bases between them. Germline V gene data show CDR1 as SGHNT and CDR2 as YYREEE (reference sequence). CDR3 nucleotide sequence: TGTGCCAGCAGCTTGGGGACCTATTCACCCCTCCACTTT. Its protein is CASSLGTYSPLHF.

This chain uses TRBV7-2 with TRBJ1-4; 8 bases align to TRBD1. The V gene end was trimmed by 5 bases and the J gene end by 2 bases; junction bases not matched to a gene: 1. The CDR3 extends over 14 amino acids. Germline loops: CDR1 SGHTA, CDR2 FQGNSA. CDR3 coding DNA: TGTGCCAGCAGCCGACAGGGGACTAATGAAAAACTGTTTTTT. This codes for CASSRQGTNEKLFF. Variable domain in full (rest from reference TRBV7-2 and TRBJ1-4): GAGVSQSPSNKVTEKGKDVELRCDPISGHTALYWYRQSLGQGLEFLIYFQGNSAPDKSGLPSDRFSAERTGGSVSTLTIQRTQQEDSAVYLCASSRQGTNEKLFFGSGTQLSVL.

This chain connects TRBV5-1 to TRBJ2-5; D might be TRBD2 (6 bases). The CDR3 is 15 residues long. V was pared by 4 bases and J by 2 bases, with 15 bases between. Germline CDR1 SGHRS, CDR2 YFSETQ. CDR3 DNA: TGCGCCAGCAGCATCGGTCCCGCGGGGCAAGAGACCCAGTACTTC. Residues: CASSIGPAGQETQYF.

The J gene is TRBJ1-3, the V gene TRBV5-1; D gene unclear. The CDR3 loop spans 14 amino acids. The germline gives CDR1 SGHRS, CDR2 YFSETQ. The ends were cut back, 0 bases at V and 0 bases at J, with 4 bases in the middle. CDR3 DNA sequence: TGCGCCAGCAGCTTGGACGGCTCTGGAAACACCATATATTTT. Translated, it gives CASSLDGSGNTIYF.

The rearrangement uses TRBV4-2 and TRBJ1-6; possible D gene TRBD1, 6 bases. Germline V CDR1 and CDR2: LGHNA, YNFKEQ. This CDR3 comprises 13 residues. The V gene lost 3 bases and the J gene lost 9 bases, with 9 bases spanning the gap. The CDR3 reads CASSQAQGSPLHF. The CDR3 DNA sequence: TGTGCCAGCAGCCAGGCACAGGGTTCACCCCTCCACTTT.

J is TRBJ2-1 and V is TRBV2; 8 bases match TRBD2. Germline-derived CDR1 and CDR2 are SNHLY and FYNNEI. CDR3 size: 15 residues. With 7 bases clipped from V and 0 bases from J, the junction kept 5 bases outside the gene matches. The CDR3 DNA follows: TGTGCCAGCAACTTACTAGCGGCCTCCTACAATGAGCAGTTCTTC. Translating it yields CASNLLAASYNEQFF.

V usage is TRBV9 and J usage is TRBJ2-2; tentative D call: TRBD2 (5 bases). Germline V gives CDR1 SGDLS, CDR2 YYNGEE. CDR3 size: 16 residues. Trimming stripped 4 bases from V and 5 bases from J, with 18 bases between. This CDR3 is CASSRLSGGWTGELFF. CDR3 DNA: TGTGCCAGCAGCCGTTTAAGCGGCGGGTGGACCGGGGAGCTGTTTTTT.

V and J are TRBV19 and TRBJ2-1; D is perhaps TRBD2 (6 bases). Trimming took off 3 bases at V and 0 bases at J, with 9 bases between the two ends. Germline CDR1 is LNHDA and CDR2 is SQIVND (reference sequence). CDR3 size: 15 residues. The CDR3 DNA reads TGTGCCAGTAGTATCGCGGGGCCCTCCTACAATGAGCAGTTCTTC. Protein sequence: CASSIAGPSYNEQFF.

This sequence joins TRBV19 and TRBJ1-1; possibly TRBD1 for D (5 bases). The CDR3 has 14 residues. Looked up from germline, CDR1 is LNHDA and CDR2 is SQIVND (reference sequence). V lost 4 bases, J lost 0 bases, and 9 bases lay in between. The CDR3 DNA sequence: TGTGCCAGTAGTACGTCAGGGTTGAACACTGAAGCTTTCTTT. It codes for CASSTSGLNTEAFF.

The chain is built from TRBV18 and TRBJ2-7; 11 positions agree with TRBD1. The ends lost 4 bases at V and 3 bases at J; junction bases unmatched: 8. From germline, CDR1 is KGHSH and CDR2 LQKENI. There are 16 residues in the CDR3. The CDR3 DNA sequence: TGTGCCAGCTCACTAAACGCCGGGACAGGGGGCTACGAGCAGTACTTC. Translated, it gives CASSLNAGTGGYEQYF.

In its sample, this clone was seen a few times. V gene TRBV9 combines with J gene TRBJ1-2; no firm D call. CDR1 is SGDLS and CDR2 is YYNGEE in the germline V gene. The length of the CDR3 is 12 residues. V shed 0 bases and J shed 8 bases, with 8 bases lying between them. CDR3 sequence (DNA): TGTGCCAGCAGCGTAGCTACATGGGGCTACACCTTC. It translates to CASSVATWGYTF.

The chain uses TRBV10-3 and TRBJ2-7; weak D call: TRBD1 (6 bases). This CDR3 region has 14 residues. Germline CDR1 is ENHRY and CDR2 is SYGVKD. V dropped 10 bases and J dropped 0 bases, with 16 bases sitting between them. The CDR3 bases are TGTGCCACCGAGGGGGAATCAGTCTCCTACGAGCAGTACTTC. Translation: CATEGESVSYEQYF.

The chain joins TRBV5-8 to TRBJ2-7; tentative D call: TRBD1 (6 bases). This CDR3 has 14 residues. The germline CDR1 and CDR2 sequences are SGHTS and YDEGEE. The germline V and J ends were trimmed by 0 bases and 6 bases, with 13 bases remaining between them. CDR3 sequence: CASSLAAGVPEQYF. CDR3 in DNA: TGTGCCAGCAGCTTGGCGGCAGGGGTCCCCGAGCAGTACTTC.